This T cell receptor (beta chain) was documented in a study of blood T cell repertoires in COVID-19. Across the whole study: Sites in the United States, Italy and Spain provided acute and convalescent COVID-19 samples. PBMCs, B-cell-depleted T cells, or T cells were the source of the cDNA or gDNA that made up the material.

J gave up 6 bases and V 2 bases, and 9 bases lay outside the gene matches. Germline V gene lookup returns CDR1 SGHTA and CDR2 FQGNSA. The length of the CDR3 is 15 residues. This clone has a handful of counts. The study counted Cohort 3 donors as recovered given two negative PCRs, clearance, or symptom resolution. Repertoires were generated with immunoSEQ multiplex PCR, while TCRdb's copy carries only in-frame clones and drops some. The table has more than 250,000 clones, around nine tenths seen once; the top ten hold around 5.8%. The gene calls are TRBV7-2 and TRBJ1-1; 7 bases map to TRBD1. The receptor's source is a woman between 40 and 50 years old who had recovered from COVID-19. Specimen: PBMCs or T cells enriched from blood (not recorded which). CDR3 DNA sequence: TGTGCCAGCAGCTTAAGTCAACCAGGGGGAGCTGAAGCTTTCTTT. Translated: CASSLSQPGGAEAFF. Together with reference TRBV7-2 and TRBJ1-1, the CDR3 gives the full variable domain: GAGVSQSPSNKVTEKGKDVELRCDPISGHTALYWYRQSLGQGLEFLIYFQGNSAPDKSGLPSDRFSAERTGGSVSTLTIQRTQQEDSAVYLCASSLSQPGGAEAFFGQGTRLTVV.